Listed below are T cell receptor beta chains from one sample, sequenced in a study of T cell responses to AZD1222 COVID-19 vaccine. Some clones are missing from TCRdb's copy, which holds only in-frame ones; the method was immunoSEQ multiplex PCR. In the table there are over 95,000 clones, 85% to 90% of which are singletons. The sample in question was peripheral blood, obtained on day 0 of AZD1222 vaccination. The receptors were sampled from an adult in good health. Each CDR3 is given with its conserved first and last residue. Fields, in order: CDR3 length, clone size, J gene, D gene, V gene, CDR3 DNA, CDR3 protein. D genes are given only for firm matches. Clone size is shown for a subset of rows, as once, few, many or a class of expanded clone.

13 | . | TRBJ1-2 | TRBD1 | TRBV29-1 | TGCAGCGTTGGTGTAGGGGGCGCGAGGGGCTACACCTTC | CSVGVGGARGYTF
14 | . | TRBJ2-2 | . | TRBV6-5 | TGTGCCAGCAGCTCCGCTGGTAACACCGGGGAGCTGTTTTTT | CASSSAGNTGELFF
15 | . | TRBJ2-3 | . | TRBV28 | TGTGCCAGCAGTTTGCAACTACCGAGCACAGATACGCAGTATTTT | CASSLQLPSTDTQYF
15 | many | TRBJ1-5 | . | TRBV6-2/TRBV6-3 | TGTGCCAGCAGTTTCTCAGGGGCGAATCGTCAGCCCCAGCATTTT | CASSFSGANRQPQHF
15 | . | TRBJ2-2 | TRBD1 | TRBV27 | TGTGCCAGCAGAAGGGACAGGGGGCAAAGCGGGGAGCTGTTTTTT | CASRRDRGQSGELFF
14 | few | TRBJ1-4 | . | TRBV5-1 | TGCGCCAGCAGCTTACGTAGGAGTGGGGAAAAACTGTTTTTT | CASSLRRSGEKLFF
12 | . | TRBJ2-7 | . | TRBV28 | TGTGCCAGCAGTACCGGGCCCCCGAGGAAGTACTTC | CASSTGPPRKYF
16 | once | TRBJ1-6 | TRBD1 | TRBV7-9 | TGTGCCAGCAGCCCCCCCGGACAGGGTGGAAGTTCACCCCTCCACTTT | CASSPPGQGGSSPLHF
15 | . | TRBJ2-1 | TRBD2 | TRBV7-2 | TGTGCCAGCAGCTTAGTAGCTAGCGGGATAAATGAGCAGTTCTTC | CASSLVASGINEQFF
13 | . | TRBJ1-1 | TRBD1 | TRBV4-2 | TGTGCCAGCAGCCAAGCGTCAGGGGGTGAAGCTTTCTTT | CASSQASGGEAFF
13 | . | TRBJ1-3 | . | TRBV19 | TGTGCCGCTGGGGAGGTCGCTGGAAACACCATATATTTT | CAAGEVAGNTIYF
17 | once | TRBJ2-7 | . | TRBV7-2 | TGTGCCAGCAGCCTCGCCGGCGGTCGATTGAGGTCCTACGAGCAGTACTTC | CASSLAGGRLRSYEQYF
14 | once | TRBJ2-7 | . | TRBV5-5 | TGTGCCAGCAGCTTCGGGGGCAGGGGTGCAGAGCAGTACTTC | CASSFGGRGAEQYF
16 | . | TRBJ2-1 | . | TRBV27 | TGTGCCAGCAGGAATACCGGGAGTGGGACCTACAATGAGCAGTTCTTC | CASRNTGSGTYNEQFF
14 | once | TRBJ2-1 | . | TRBV28 | TGTGCCAGCAGGGGGGCGTTCTCCTACAATGAGCAGTTCTTC | CASRGAFSYNEQFF
11 | . | TRBJ2-1 | . | TRBV7-9 | TGTGCGGACGGCGACTACAATGAGCAGTTCTTC | CADGDYNEQFF
14 | . | TRBJ2-1 | . | TRBV9 | TGTGCCAGCAGCGCCCTAAGCTCCTACAATGAGCAGTTCTTC | CASSALSSYNEQFF
16 | . | TRBJ1-1 | TRBD1 | TRBV19 | TGTGCCAGTAGTGCCCGGGACAGGGGGCCCTTCACTGAAGCTTTCTTT | CASSARDRGPFTEAFF
16 | . | TRBJ2-2 | TRBD1 | TRBV5-6 | TGTGCCAGCAGCAATTACGGGACAGCCGTCACCGGGGAGCTGTTTTTT | CASSNYGTAVTGELFF
13 | . | TRBJ2-1 | . | TRBV6-1 | TGTGCCAGCAGTGAAGCCAGTTACAATGAGCAGTTCTTC | CASSEASYNEQFF
15 | . | TRBJ2-7 | . | TRBV6-5 | TGTGCCAGCAGTAGCCCGCCTGGCCTCTCCTACGAGCAGTACTTC | CASSSPPGLSYEQYF
18 | . | TRBJ2-7 | . | TRBV29-1 | TGCAGCGTTGAAGAAGAAACCAACGAAAAAACTAACTCCTACGAGCAGTACTTC | CSVEEETNEKTNSYEQYF
13 | . | TRBJ2-7 | . | TRBV19 | TGTGCCAGTAGTATAAGGGGATCCCACGAGCAGTACTTC | CASSIRGSHEQYF
16 | . | TRBJ1-4 | . | TRBV27 | TGTGCCAGCAGTCCACCCTCCCCGGGGGGGGTTGTAAAACTGTTTTTT | CASSPPSPGGVVKLFF
16 | . | TRBJ2-7 | . | TRBV21-1 | TGTGCCAGCAGCAAATACCCTAGCGGGAGGATTTACGAGCAGTACTTC | CASSKYPSGRIYEQYF
15 | . | TRBJ2-1 | . | TRBV5-5 | TGTGCCAGCAGCTTTTTTTTTGGACCAGACAATGAGCAGTTCTTC | CASSFFFGPDNEQFF
15 | . | TRBJ1-3 | . | TRBV6-5 | TGTGCCAGCAGCGAGAGGGCAGGCCTCGGAAACACCATATATTTT | CASSERAGLGNTIYF
16 | . | TRBJ1-6 | . | TRBV6-2/TRBV6-3 | TGTGCCAGCAGTGTTCTCGCCGGGACCTATAATTCACCCCTCCACTTT | CASSVLAGTYNSPLHF
13 | . | TRBJ2-7 | . | TRBV4-3 | TGCGCCAGCAGCCAAAAACCCGGGTACGAGCAGTACTTC | CASSQKPGYEQYF
14 | . | TRBJ2-7 | . | TRBV18 | TGTGCCAGCTCACCACCGGGCCGAGATTACGAGCAGTACTTC | CASSPPGRDYEQYF
14 | . | TRBJ2-7 | . | TRBV30 | TGTGCCTTCCGGGGGCTCACCCCCGGTCACGAGCAGTACTTC | CAFRGLTPGHEQYF
16 | . | TRBJ2-6 | . | TRBV19 | TGTGCCAGTAGTATAAGTGCTCTCTCTGGGGCCAACGTCCTGACTTTC | CASSISALSGANVLTF
14 | . | TRBJ2-1 | . | TRBV13 | TGTGCCAGCAGCTCATACTATAGGGAGGTTGAGCAGTTCTTC | CASSSYYREVEQFF
17 | . | TRBJ2-3 | . | TRBV3-1/TRBV3-2 | TGTGCCAGCAGCCTCACGGAGGGTAGCCCGGGCCCAGGCACGCAGTATTTT | CASSLTEGSPGPGTQYF
14 | . | TRBJ2-7 | . | TRBV28 | TGTGCCAGCAGTTTACTCCAGGGTAGGAACGAGCAGTACTTC | CASSLLQGRNEQYF
14 | . | TRBJ1-3 | . | TRBV5-1 | TGCGCCAGCAGCTTTTCAGGGTTTGGAAACACCATATATTTT | CASSFSGFGNTIYF
15 | . | TRBJ1-5 | . | TRBV7-2 | TGTGCCAGCACTCGTGGGGGGGATAGCAATCAGCCCCAGCATTTT | CASTRGGDSNQPQHF
16 | . | TRBJ2-3 | TRBD2 | TRBV13 | TGTGCCAGCAGGCGTTTCCTAGCGGGAGGGCCGGGTACGCAGTATTTT | CASRRFLAGGPGTQYF
15 | . | TRBJ2-7 | TRBD2 | TRBV2 | TGTGCCAGCCGGACCCAACTAGCGGGAAGCTACGAGCAGTACTTC | CASRTQLAGSYEQYF
12 | . | TRBJ2-3 | . | TRBV6-5 | TGTGCCAGCAGGGTCTTCACAGATACGCAGTATTTT | CASRVFTDTQYF
11 | few | TRBJ2-7 | . | TRBV20-1 | TGCAGTGCTGGGAGCTCCTACGAGCAGTACTTC | CSAGSSYEQYF
15 | few | TRBJ1-6 | . | TRBV9 | TGTGCCAGCAGCGTGGGACATTCCCGTGAGTCACCCCTCCACTTT | CASSVGHSRESPLHF
15 | . | TRBJ1-2 | TRBD1 | TRBV5-4 | TGTGCCAGCAGCATGCGACAGGGGGTCGACTATGGCTACACCTTC | CASSMRQGVDYGYTF
16 | . | TRBJ2-1 | . | TRBV19 | TGTGCCAGTACCTCCCCGGGGGCTAGCGGTTACAATGAGCAGTTCTTC | CASTSPGASGYNEQFF
15 | once | TRBJ1-3 | . | TRBV2 | TGTGCCAGCAGATCGGACAAGAGCTCTGGAAACACCATATATTTT | CASRSDKSSGNTIYF
16 | . | TRBJ1-4 | . | TRBV7-9 | TGTGCCAGCAGCTTTTCCCGGACCCCAACTAATGAAAAACTGTTTTTT | CASSFSRTPTNEKLFF
15 | . | TRBJ1-1 | . | TRBV6-5 | TGTGCCAGCAGTTACAACGGGGCGATGAACACTGAAGCTTTCTTT | CASSYNGAMNTEAFF
18 | many | TRBJ2-2 | TRBD2 | TRBV29-1 | TGCAGCGTAGGGACTAGCGGGAGGCCCTGGAGGGAGACCGGGGAGCTGTTTTTT | CSVGTSGRPWRETGELFF
15 | . | TRBJ2-2 | TRBD1 | TRBV9 | TGTGCCAGCAGCGGGGACAGGGGGCAGGCCGGGGAGCTGTTTTTT | CASSGDRGQAGELFF
14 | few | TRBJ1-1 | . | TRBV10-3 | TGTGCCATCAGGTTCAGGGATATGAACACTGAAGCTTTCTTT | CAIRFRDMNTEAFF
11 | once | TRBJ2-7 | . | TRBV20-1 | TGCAGTGCTAGTATGGTAGACGGGCAGTACTTC | CSASMVDGQYF
15 | . | TRBJ2-2 | TRBD1 | TRBV24-1 | TGTGCCACCAGTGGATGGGACAGGGAAAACGGGGAGCTGTTTTTT | CATSGWDRENGELFF
14 | . | TRBJ1-4 | TRBD1 | TRBV29-1 | TGCAGCGTTGAGGGGACAGGGACTAATGAAAAACTGTTTTTT | CSVEGTGTNEKLFF